This TCR beta chain emerged from a study of blood T cell repertoires in COVID-19. Donors in Cohort 3 counted as recovered after two negative PCRs, clearance, or symptom resolution. Per the authors' pipeline: Amplifying reference gene primers gave estimates of nucleated cell counts. Method: immunoSEQ multiplex PCR; TCRdb's copy keeps in-frame clones and lacks some. V and J calls plus clone size are reproduced from that table; the DNA served to infer D and trimming. Altogether some 230,000 clones are present, roughly four fifths being singletons, with the ten largest covering over 14%. V lost 5 bases to trimming and J lost 9 bases; unmatched junction nucleotides: 15. The CDR3 length is 15 residues. Looked up from germline, CDR1 is SEHNR and CDR2 is FQNEAQ (reference sequence).

The receptor was isolated from a man aged 40-50 years who had recovered from COVID-19. Sequenced input: PBMCs or T cells enriched from blood (not recorded which). This chain links TRBV7-9 with TRBJ1-1; 7 bases align to TRBD1. CDR3 nucleotide sequence: TGTGCCAGCAGCGTGACACAGGGGCGTGGACTTAAAGCTTTCTTT. This encodes CASSVTQGRGLKAFF.